A single sample gave rise to the 17 T cell receptor beta chains below, sequenced in a study of CD8+CD57+ T cells in acquired aplastic anemia. Only patients with CD8+CD57+ cell expansion on flow cytometry were chosen for sequencing. The study profiled TCR beta VDJ and CDR3 using genomic DNA as template. From the reads, TCRdb called clonotypes with MiXCR, one entry per CDR3 protein. The sample lists fewer than 250,000 distinct CDR3 sequences, around 45% occurring once. Sequencing was carried out using sorted CD4+, CD8+, or CD8+CD57+ T cells (not recorded which) from PBMCs. These receptors all stem from a human donor with aplastic anemia.

This clonotype was counted only a few times. The chain employs TRBV7-9 and TRBJ1-3; possibly TRBD1 for D (6 bases). Trimming pared 5 bases from V and 6 bases from J, leaving 17 bases between. Germline lookup yields CDR1 SEHNR and CDR2 FQNEAQ (reference sequence). This CDR3 has 15 amino acids. The CDR3 DNA sequence: TGTGCCAGCAGCCCAGGGGTAGGGTTCGAAAACACCATATATTTT. Its protein product is CASSPGVGFENTIYF.

In this sample, this clonotype turned up many times. The chain couples TRBV7-6 to TRBJ2-1, with TRBD1 matching 8 bases. Germline trimming cut 1 base from V and 9 bases from J; bases unmatched to any gene: 5. Germline V gene data show CDR1 as SGHVS and CDR2 as FNYEAQ. The CDR3 covers 14 residues. The CDR3 protein is CASSLGSGGVEQFF. The CDR3 region has the DNA TGTGCCAGCAGCTTAGGGTCAGGGGGCGTTGAGCAGTTCTTC.

The CDR3 nucleotides read TGTGCCAGTAGTACGCGGACAGGGGCGTCCTACGAGCAGTACTTC. Translating gives CASSTRTGASYEQYF. This chain links TRBV19 with TRBJ2-7; 9 bases line up with TRBD1. The J segment lost 1 base and the V segment lost 4 bases, leaving 5 bases of the junction unmatched. Germline CDR1 is LNHDA and CDR2 is SQIVND (reference sequence). The CDR3 covers 15 residues.

The chain links TRBV2 to TRBJ1-4; D might be TRBD1 (5 bases). The CDR3 extends over 15 amino acids. V dropped 4 bases and J dropped 5 bases, with 14 bases sitting between them. Germline lookup yields CDR1 SNHLY and CDR2 FYNNEI. The CDR3 region has the DNA TGTGCCAGCAGTGGGGGCAGCCCAAAAAATGAAAAACTGTTTTTT. Residues: CASSGGSPKNEKLFF.

This chain joins TRBV15 and TRBJ1-5, with D tentatively TRBD1 (5 bases). The germline CDR1 and CDR2 sequences are LNHNV and YYDKDF (reference sequence). This CDR3 has 16 residues. Trimming took 0 bases from V and 8 from J, leaving 17 bases between them. This chain's CDR3 is CATSREGQGGGKPQHF. Here the CDR3 DNA reads TGTGCCACCAGCAGAGAGGGGCAGGGAGGCGGGAAGCCCCAGCATTTT.

The rearrangement links TRBV24-1 to TRBJ1-5, with TRBD1 as a possible D gene (5 bases). The CDR3 sequence is 13 residues long. Per germline, CDR1 KGHDR and CDR2 SFDVKD. V was pared by 2 bases and J by 6 bases, with 7 bases between. CDR3 coding DNA: TGTGCCACCAGTGATTGGGGGGGTCAGCCCCAGCATTTT. Amino acids: CATSDWGGQPQHF.

This clonotype was counted at least ten times. The J gene is TRBJ1-6, the V gene TRBV20-1; D call uncertain. The ends were cut back, 5 bases at V and 9 bases at J, with 20 bases in the middle. The CDR3 consists of 15 residues. Per the germline V gene, CDR1 is DFQATT and CDR2 is SNEGSKA (reference sequence). The CDR3 loop reads CSAPTTPEHSSPLHF. CDR3 DNA: TGCAGTGCTCCTACTACACCGGAACACTCTTCACCCCTCCACTTT.

This clonotype came up many times. At one end, the junction sequence differs from germline, possibly due to a read error. The chain is built from TRBV29-1 and TRBJ2-7; 8 bases align to TRBD1. The V gene's germline CDR1 is SQVTM and CDR2 ANQGSEA. The CDR3 length is 13 residues. The CDR3 DNA sequence: TGCAGCGTTGGCGACAGGGGCTCCAACGAGCAGTACTTC. Translated: CSVGDRGSNEQYF.

In its sample, this clonotype was seen many times. The chain is built from TRBV12-3 or TRBV12-4 and TRBJ2-2, with 9 nucleotides matching TRBD2. This CDR3 region has 16 residues. V gave up 3 bases and J gave up 0 bases; unmatched junction bases: 2. The CDR3 DNA reads as TGTGCCAGCAGTTTTCCTAGCGGGGCGAACACCGGGGAGCTGTTTTTT. Protein sequence: CASSFPSGANTGELFF.

On this clonotype: A junction end diverges from the germline sequence, so it may reflect a read error. The J gene is TRBJ2-3, the V gene TRBV5-1; weak D call: TRBD2 (5 bases). This CDR3 is 14 amino acids long. Per the germline V gene, CDR1 is SGHRS and CDR2 is YFSETQ. CDR3 residues: CASSVVGGGDTQYF. CDR3 bases: TGTGCCAGCAGCGTAGTAGGAGGAGGAGATACGCAGTATTTT.

This clonotype was detected ten times or more. The chain uses TRBV9 and TRBJ1-6; D remains ambiguous. Per the germline V gene, CDR1 is SGDLS and CDR2 is YYNGEE. This CDR3 has 15 amino acids. V lost 3 bases and J 4 bases, leaving 11 bases between the germline ends. The chain's CDR3 is CASSEETEYNSPLHF. The DNA of the CDR3 is TGTGCCAGCAGCGAGGAAACGGAATATAATTCACCCCTCCACTTT.

The J gene is TRBJ1-3, the V gene TRBV19; D unclear. CDR1 is LNHDA, CDR2 SQIVND, per germline (reference sequence). The CDR3 extends over 13 amino acids. Trimming removed 7 bases at V and 4 bases at J, with 11 bases between. CDR3 sequence (DNA): TGTGCCAGTATGGCCACCGAGGGAAACACCATATATTTT. Protein: CASMATEGNTIYF. The full variable domain, completed using reference TRBV19 and TRBJ1-3, is DGGITQSPKYLFRKEGQNVTLSCEQNLNHDAMYWYRQDPGQGLRLIYYSQIVNDFQKGDIAEGYSVSREKKESFPLTVTSAQKNPTAFYLCASMATEGNTIYFGEGSWLTVV.

This clonotype was seen at least ten times. J is TRBJ1-4 and V is TRBV20-1; D gene ambiguous. The CDR3 length is 14 residues. CDR1 is DFQATT and CDR2 is SNEGSKA in the germline V gene (reference sequence). Deletions cut 5 bases from V and 0 bases from J, with 10 bases between. CDR3 nucleotide sequence: TGCAGTGCTCGTCTCGGGGCAACTAATGAAAAACTGTTTTTT. It encodes CSARLGATNEKLFF.

The CDR3 loop reads CASRRAGGKNEQFF. In DNA, the CDR3 is TGTGCCAGCAGAAGAGCGGGAGGGAAGAATGAGCAGTTCTTC. The chain couples TRBV10-3 to TRBJ2-1, with 10 positions matching TRBD2. V dropped 10 bases and J dropped 7; count of bases not matched to a gene: 10. Germline CDR1 ENHRY, CDR2 SYGVKD. There are 14 residues in the CDR3.

There are many counts of this clonotype. The junction departs from the called germline gene at one end, perhaps through a read error. The rearrangement joins TRBV7-7 to TRBJ2-3; D is unclear. From germline, CDR1 is SSHAT and CDR2 FNYEAQ (reference sequence). This CDR3 is built from 14 residues. CDR3 region: CASSLDGSTDTQYF. CDR3 sequence (DNA): TGTGCTAGCAGCTTAGACGGCAGCACAGATACGCAGTATTTT.

This sequence joins TRBV7-8 and TRBJ1-6; TRBD1 might be the D (6 bases). Germline V gene sequence: CDR1 SGHVS, CDR2 FQNEAQ. The CDR3 covers 16 residues. V dropped 0 bases and J dropped 11 bases, with 17 bases sitting between them. The CDR3 protein is CASSLASGRGKTPLHF. The CDR3 DNA is TGTGCCAGCAGCTTAGCTTCTGGCAGGGGTAAGACACCCCTCCACTTT.

To note about this clonotype: A much larger clone sits a single nucleotide away, making a read error possible. The conserved final phenylalanine or tryptophan is absent from the CDR3, which likely points to a read error. The J gene is TRBJ2-5, the V gene TRBV5-6, with D tentatively TRBD2 (5 bases). Between the trimmed V and J ends, which lost 4 bases and 0 bases, there was a span of 10 bases. The CDR3 totals 14 residues. The germline CDR1 and CDR2 sequences are SGHDT and YYEEEE. The CDR3 DNA reads as TGTGCCAGCAGCCCGGAGGAGGACCAAGAGACCCAGTACCTC. The encoded protein is CASSPEEDQETQYL.